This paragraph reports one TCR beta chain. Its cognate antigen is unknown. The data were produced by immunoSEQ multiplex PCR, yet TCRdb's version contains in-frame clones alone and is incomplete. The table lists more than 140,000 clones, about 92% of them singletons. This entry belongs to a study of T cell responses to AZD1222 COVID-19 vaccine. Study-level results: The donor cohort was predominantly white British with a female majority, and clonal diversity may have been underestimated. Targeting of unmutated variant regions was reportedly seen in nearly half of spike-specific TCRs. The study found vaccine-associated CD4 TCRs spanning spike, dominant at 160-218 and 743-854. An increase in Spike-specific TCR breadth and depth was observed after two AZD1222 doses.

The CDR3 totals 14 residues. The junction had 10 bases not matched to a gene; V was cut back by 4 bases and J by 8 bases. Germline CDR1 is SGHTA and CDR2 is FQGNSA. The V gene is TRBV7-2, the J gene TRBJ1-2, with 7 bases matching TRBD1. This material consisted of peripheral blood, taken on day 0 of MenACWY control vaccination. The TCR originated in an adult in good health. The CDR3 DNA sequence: TGTGCCAGCAGCTCACCACAGGGGACGAGGGGCTACACCTTC. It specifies CASSSPQGTRGYTF.